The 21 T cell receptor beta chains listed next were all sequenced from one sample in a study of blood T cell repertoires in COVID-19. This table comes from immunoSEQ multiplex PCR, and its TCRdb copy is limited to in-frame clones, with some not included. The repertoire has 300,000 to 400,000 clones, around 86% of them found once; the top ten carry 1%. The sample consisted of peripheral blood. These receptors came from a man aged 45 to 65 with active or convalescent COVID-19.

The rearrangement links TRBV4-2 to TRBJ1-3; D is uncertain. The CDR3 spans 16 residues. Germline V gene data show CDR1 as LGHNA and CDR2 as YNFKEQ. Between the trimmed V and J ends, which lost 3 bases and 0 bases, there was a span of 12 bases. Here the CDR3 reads CASSQAPPLSGNTIYF. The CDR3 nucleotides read TGTGCCAGCAGCCAGGCCCCCCCCCTCTCTGGAAACACCATATATTTT.

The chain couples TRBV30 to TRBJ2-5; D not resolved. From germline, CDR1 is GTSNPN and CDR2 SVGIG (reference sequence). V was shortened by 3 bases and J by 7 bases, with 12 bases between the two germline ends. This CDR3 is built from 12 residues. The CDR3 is CAWRVFPGTQYF. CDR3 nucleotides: TGTGCCTGGAGGGTGTTTCCGGGGACCCAGTACTTC.

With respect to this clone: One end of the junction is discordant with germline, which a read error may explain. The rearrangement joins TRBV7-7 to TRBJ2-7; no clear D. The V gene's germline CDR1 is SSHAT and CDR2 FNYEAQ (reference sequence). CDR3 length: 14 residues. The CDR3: CASSLSHSSYEQYF. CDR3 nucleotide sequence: TGTGCTAGCAGCTTATCCCACAGCTCCTACGAGCAGTACTTC.

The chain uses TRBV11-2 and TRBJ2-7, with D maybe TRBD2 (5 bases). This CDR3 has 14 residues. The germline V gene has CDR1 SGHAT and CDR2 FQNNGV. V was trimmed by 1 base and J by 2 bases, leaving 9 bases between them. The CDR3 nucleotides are TGTGCCAGCAGCTTAGGGCACGGGACCTACGAGCAGTACTTC. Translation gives CASSLGHGTYEQYF.

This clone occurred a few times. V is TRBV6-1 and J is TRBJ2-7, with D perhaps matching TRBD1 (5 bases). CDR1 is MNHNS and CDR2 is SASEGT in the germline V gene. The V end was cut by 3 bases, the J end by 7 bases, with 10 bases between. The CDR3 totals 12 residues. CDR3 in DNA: TGTGCCAGCAGTGACAGGGTGCGGGAGCAGTACTTC. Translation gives CASSDRVREQYF.

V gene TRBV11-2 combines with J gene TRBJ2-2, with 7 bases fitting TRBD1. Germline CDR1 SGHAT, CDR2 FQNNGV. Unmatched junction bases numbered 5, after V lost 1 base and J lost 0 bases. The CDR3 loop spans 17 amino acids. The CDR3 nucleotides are TGTGCCAGCAGCTTAGGAAAAGGGGGCGCGAACACCGGGGAGCTGTTTTTT. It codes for CASSLGKGGANTGELFF.

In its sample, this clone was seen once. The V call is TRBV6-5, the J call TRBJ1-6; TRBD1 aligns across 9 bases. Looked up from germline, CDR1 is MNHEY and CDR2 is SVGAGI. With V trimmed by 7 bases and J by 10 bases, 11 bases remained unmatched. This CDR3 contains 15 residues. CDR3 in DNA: TGTGCCAGCATATCGGTGGACAGGGGAAACTCACCCCTCCACTTT. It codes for CASISVDRGNSPLHF.

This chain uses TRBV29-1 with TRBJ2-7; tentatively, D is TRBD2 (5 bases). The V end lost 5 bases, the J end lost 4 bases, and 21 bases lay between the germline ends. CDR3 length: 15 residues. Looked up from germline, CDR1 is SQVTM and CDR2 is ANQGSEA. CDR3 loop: CSVRDGISPPYEQYF. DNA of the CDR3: TGCAGCGTTCGAGACGGGATAAGTCCTCCTTACGAGCAGTACTTC.

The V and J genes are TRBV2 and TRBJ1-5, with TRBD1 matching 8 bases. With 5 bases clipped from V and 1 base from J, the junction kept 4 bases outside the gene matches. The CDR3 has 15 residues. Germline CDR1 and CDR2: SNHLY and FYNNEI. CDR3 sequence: CASSPQGGSNQPQHF. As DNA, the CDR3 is TGTGCCAGCAGTCCACAGGGGGGAAGCAATCAGCCCCAGCATTTT.

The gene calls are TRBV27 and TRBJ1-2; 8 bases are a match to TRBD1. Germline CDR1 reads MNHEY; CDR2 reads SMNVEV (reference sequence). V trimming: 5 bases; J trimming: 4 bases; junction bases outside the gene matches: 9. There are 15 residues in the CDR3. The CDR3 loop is CASSLEGTGGYGYTF. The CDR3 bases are TGTGCCAGCAGTCTAGAAGGGACAGGTGGCTATGGCTACACCTTC.

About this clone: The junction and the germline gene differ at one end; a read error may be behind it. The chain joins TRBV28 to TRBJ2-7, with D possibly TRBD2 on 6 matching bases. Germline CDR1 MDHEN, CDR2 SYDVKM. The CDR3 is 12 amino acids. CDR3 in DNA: TGTGCCAGCAGACTCCTGGAGGGTGGAACCTTTTTC. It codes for CASRLLEGGTFF.

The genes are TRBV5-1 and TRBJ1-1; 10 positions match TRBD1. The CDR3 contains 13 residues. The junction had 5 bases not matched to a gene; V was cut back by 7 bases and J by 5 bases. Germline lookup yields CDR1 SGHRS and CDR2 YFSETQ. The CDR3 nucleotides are TGCGCCAGCGGGGACAGGGGATCAACTGAAGCTTTCTTT. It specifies CASGDRGSTEAFF.

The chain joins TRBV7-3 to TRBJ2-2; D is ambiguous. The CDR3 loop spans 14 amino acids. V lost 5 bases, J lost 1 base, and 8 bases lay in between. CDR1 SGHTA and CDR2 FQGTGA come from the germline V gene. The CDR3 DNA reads TGTGCCAGCAGCGCTTCACAGAACACCGGGGAGCTGTTTTTT. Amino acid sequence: CASSASQNTGELFF. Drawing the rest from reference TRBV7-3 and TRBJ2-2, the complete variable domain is GAGVSQTPSNKVTEKGKYVELRCDPISGHTALYWYRQSLGQGPEFLIYFQGTGAADDSGLPNDRFFAVRPEGSVSTLKIQRTERGDSAVYLCASSASQNTGELFFGEGSRLTVL.

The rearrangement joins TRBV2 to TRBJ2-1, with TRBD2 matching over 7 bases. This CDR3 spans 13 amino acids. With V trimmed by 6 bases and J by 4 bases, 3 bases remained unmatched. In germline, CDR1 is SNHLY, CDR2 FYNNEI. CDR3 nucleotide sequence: TGTGCCAGCAGACTAGCGTTATACAATGAGCAGTTCTTC. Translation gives CASRLALYNEQFF.

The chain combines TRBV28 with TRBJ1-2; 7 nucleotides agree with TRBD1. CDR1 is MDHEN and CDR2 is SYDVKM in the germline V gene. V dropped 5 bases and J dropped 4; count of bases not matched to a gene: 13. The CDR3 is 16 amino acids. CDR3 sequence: CASSPTRGTASYGYTF. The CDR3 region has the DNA TGTGCCAGCAGTCCCACGCGAGGGACAGCTTCCTATGGCTACACCTTC.

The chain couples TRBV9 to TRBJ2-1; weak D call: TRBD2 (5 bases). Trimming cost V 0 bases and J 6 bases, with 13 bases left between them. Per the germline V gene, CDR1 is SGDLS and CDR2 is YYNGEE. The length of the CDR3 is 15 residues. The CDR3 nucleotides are TGTGCCAGCAGCGTAGTGGCTAGCCTACCCAATGAGCAGTTCTTC. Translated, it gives CASSVVASLPNEQFF.

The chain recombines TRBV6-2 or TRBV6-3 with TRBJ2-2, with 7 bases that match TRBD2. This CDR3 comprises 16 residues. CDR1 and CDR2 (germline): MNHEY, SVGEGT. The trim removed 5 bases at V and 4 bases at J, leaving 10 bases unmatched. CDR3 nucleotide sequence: TGTGCCAGCAGTATCCGGGGAGCGGGGTTCACCGGGGAGCTGTTTTTT. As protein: CASSIRGAGFTGELFF.

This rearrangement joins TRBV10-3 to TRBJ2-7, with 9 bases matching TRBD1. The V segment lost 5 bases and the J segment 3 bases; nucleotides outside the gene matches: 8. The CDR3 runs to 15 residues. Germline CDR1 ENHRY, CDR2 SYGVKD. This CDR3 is CAISTRTGAGYEQYF. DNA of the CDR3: TGTGCCATCAGTACTCGGACAGGGGCAGGCTACGAGCAGTACTTC.

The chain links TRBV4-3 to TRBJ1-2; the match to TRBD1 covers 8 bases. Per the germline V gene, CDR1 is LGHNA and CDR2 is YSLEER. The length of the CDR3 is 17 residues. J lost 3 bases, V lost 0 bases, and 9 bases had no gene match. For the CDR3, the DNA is TGCGCCAGCAGCCAAGACTTTTACTCGACAGGGGACTATGGCTACACCTTC. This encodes CASSQDFYSTGDYGYTF.

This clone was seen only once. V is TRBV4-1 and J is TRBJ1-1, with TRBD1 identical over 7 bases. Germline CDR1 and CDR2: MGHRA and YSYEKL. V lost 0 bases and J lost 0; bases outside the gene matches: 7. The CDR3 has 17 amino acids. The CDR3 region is CASSQDRAGQLNTEAFF. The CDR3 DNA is TGCGCCAGCAGCCAAGATCGGGCGGGACAGCTGAACACTGAAGCTTTCTTT.

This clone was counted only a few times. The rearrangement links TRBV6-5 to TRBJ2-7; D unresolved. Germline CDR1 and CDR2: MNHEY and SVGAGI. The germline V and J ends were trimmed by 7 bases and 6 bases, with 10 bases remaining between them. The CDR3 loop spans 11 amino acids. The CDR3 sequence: CASNVGPEQYF. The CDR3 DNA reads TGTGCCAGCAACGTGGGCCCCGAGCAGTACTTC.